Listed below are T cell receptor beta chains from one sample, sequenced in a study of blood T cells in healthy people across ages. TCRdb passed the 5' RACE reads through MiXCR, listing each CDR3 protein once. The table shows around 2 million distinct CDR3 sequences, with around 42% occurring only once. What was sequenced was blood. All receptors come from a human donor in good health. The conserved cysteine and the conserved F or W are not part of the CDR3 here. Fields, in order: V gene, J gene, CDR3 protein.

>TRBV11-2|TRBJ1-2
ASSSVRTIDRRRIDYGYT
>TRBV29-1|TRBJ2-1
SVEDPLAGVGEQF
>TRBV7-2|TRBJ2-1
ASSLGWGLEQF
>TRBV10-3|TRBJ2-5
AISDLEETQY
>TRBV7-6|TRBJ2-7
ASSARQGTYAQY
>TRBV28|TRBJ2-7
ASRFEQGVTYEQY
>TRBV5-1|TRBJ1-5
ASSLTGTGEQPQH
>TRBV7-9|TRBJ2-1
ASSSWTGNHNEQF
>TRBV5-1|TRBJ2-3
ASSLEGERTQY
>TRBV6-6|TRBJ2-4
ASSYVNIQY
>TRBV27|TRBJ2-3
ASRGAGAPTDTQY
>TRBV6-5|TRBJ2-7
ASRRGTRYEQY
>TRBV6-2/TRBV6-3|TRBJ1-1
ASSYQTGTDKTEAF
>TRBV4-1|-
ASSQDPYAEQY
>TRBV29-1|-
SVERDGPDEQY
>TRBV7-2|TRBJ2-5
ASSLELVPETQY
>TRBV5-1|TRBJ2-5
ASCNRGPMYQETQY
>TRBV28|TRBJ1-5
ASSIPLGNQPQH
>TRBV29-1|TRBJ2-3
SVGRGITDTQY
>TRBV7-2|TRBJ1-1
ASSLSSVARGTEAF
>TRBV9|TRBJ1-2
ASSVGGSYGYT
>TRBV6-6|TRBJ1-1
ASNDRGGNTEAF
>TRBV20-1|TRBJ1-2
SAGVRGEGAWYGYT
>TRBV5-1|TRBJ1-2
ASSGLTNYGYT
>TRBV4-3|TRBJ2-3
ASSQDLGVVTQY
>TRBV4-2|TRBJ2-1
ASSQGGIPLDNVQF
>TRBV2|TRBJ2-5
ASTPEQETQY
>TRBV4-2|TRBJ1-1
ASSQEIGNREAF
>TRBV27|TRBJ1-6
ASSFGTYNSPLH
>TRBV20-1|-
SARDFRTSGGSYNEQY
>TRBV10-3|TRBJ2-6
AISAWERSNVRT
>TRBV12-3/TRBV12-4|TRBJ2-3
ASSLVVGADTQY
>TRBV29-1|TRBJ1-1
SGGTGIYTEVF
>TRBV7-2|TRBJ2-4
ASSRAGTARGASEQY
>TRBV11-3|TRBJ2-7
ASSFLGQNEQY
>TRBV3-1|TRBJ1-4
ASSSHRQGRNEKLF
>TRBV27|TRBJ2-7
ASSSPWWGEQY
>TRBV5-5|TRBJ2-1
ASSLDHEQF
>TRBV4-1|TRBJ2-7
ASSPTEGTSNEQY
>TRBV6-2/TRBV6-3|TRBJ2-5
ASSSLGQQETQY
>TRBV12-3/TRBV12-4|TRBJ2-3
ASSSLGSGSDTQY
>TRBV12-3/TRBV12-4|TRBJ2-1
ASGTGLAAEQF
>TRBV7-3|TRBJ2-1
ASSFLLAGFNEQF
>TRBV12-3/TRBV12-4|TRBJ2-5
ASSHDRQETQY
>TRBV12-3/TRBV12-4|TRBJ2-1
ASRSTSGGPHEQF
>TRBV10-3|TRBJ2-3
AIGESLAGGKDTQY
>TRBV11-2|TRBJ1-2
ASSYDPGQGRFYGYT
>TRBV9|TRBJ2-3
ASSVDSPSTDTQY
>TRBV7-2|TRBJ1-5
ASSTGTGGWQPQH
>TRBV21-1|TRBJ2-7
ASSLPKPGQGIYEQY
>TRBV6-2/TRBV6-3|TRBJ2-3
ASSISGNPTDTQY
>TRBV9|TRBJ1-4
ASSPRLATNEKLF
>TRBV11-3|TRBJ2-7
ASSFNVNEQY
>TRBV11-2|TRBJ2-3
ASSYTFGDTQY
>TRBV11-2|TRBJ2-2
ASSRGRAGELF
>TRBV9|TRBJ1-1
ASTNNPERRTGGTEAF
>TRBV6-2/TRBV6-3|TRBJ2-5
ASRPRVAGGQETQY
>TRBV7-2|TRBJ1-2
ASSLAQTDYGYT
>TRBV29-1|TRBJ2-7
SVEDENRGNRGDSVYEQY